The rows below give T cell receptor beta chains drawn from one sample of a study of T-cell reconstitution after alpha-beta-depleted transplantation in children. MiXCR was run by TCRdb on the PCR reads, yielding one entry per CDR3 protein. The data hold some 300,000 distinct CDR3 sequences, with over 7.5% observed a single time. The sequences come from peripheral blood, collected 360 days after TCRalphabeta/CD19-depleted stem cell transplant. Source of these receptors: a female patient between 2 and 15 years old who had a stem cell transplant for Fanconi anemia, so the T cells may come from the graft donor. The CDR3 runs from the conserved cysteine through the conserved F or W.

V gene: TRBV6-2/TRBV6-3
CDR3 protein: CASRSGGATEAFF

V gene: TRBV27
CDR3 protein: CASSWAGELETQYF

V gene: TRBV14
CDR3 protein: CASSQDGTVPQAFF

V gene: TRBV20-1
CDR3 protein: CSASPGSYNEQFF

V gene: TRBV29-1
CDR3 protein: CSVEDLSLEGGYEQYF

V gene: TRBV28
CDR3 protein: CASSAHLAGSTDTQYF

V gene: TRBV20-1
CDR3 protein: CSARSATGAETQYF

V gene: TRBV15
CDR3 protein: CATSRWVNTEAFF

V gene: TRBV5-1
CDR3 protein: CASSRDRGRMNEKLFF

V gene: TRBV6-1
CDR3 protein: CASLGEYGYTF

V gene: TRBV5-1
CDR3 protein: CASSLALTNYGYTF

V gene: TRBV20-1
CDR3 protein: CSARDSSFQETQYF

V gene: TRBV19
CDR3 protein: CASSSGDRLTGELFF

V gene: TRBV6-2/TRBV6-3
CDR3 protein: CASSYLQSGQDGYTF

V gene: TRBV12-3/TRBV12-4
CDR3 protein: CASRSDSYNSPLHF

V gene: TRBV25-1
CDR3 protein: CASSTSTGLGTEAFF

V gene: TRBV20-1
CDR3 protein: CSAKLSNNYGYTF

V gene: TRBV28
CDR3 protein: CASTVRAAEQFF

V gene: TRBV5-6
CDR3 protein: CASSLPGILTEAFF

V gene: TRBV20-1
CDR3 protein: CSAFGGVHLSYEQYF

V gene: TRBV28
CDR3 protein: CASKLQTGYTF

V gene: TRBV7-2
CDR3 protein: CASSIGNPGTDTQYF

V gene: TRBV5-6
CDR3 protein: CASSPLTGATDTQYF

V gene: TRBV11-2
CDR3 protein: CASSLKDPGVGELFF

V gene: TRBV5-1
CDR3 protein: CASYGSARNEQFF

V gene: TRBV20-1
CDR3 protein: CSARATSGRETQYF

V gene: TRBV5-1
CDR3 protein: CASSPSEGNTEAFF

V gene: TRBV20-1
CDR3 protein: CSALAGGLYEQYF

V gene: TRBV27
CDR3 protein: CASRFQARGRTDTQYF

V gene: TRBV7-3
CDR3 protein: CASSLTGAGELFF

V gene: TRBV13
CDR3 protein: CASSLGARAGLLREQYF

V gene: TRBV3-1
CDR3 protein: CASSQEIYNEQFF

V gene: TRBV6-6
CDR3 protein: CASSYVQRIEAFF

V gene: TRBV7-2
CDR3 protein: CASSLNPTVSNEQFF

V gene: TRBV5-1
CDR3 protein: CASSLSGNYEQYF

V gene: TRBV20-1
CDR3 protein: CSAREKWTAGWTEAFF